The clone carrying this T cell receptor beta chain showed up many times. The antigen remains unidentified. It was patients with CD8+CD57+ cell expansion by flow cytometry who were chosen for sequencing. The entry originates in a study of CD8+CD57+ T cells in acquired aplastic anemia. As for the study in general: Across the sorted CD4+ and CD8+ cells, DNA amounts averaged approximately 3.1 ug. Study conclusions and caveats: The number of CD8+ CDR3 sequences shared by patients and controls was roughly 30.

Profiling of TCR beta VDJ combinations and CDR3 sequences used genomic DNA as template. TCRdb reprocessed the reads with MiXCR, giving one entry per CDR3 protein. The table has just over 150,000 distinct CDR3 sequences, about 50% seen once. The CDR3 spans 12 residues. Between the trimmed V and J ends, which lost 4 bases and 9 bases, there was a span of 11 bases. The germline V gene has CDR1 SGHTA and CDR2 FQGTGA. V usage is TRBV7-3 and J usage is TRBJ2-3; D uncertain. The sample taken for sequencing was sorted CD4+, CD8+, or CD8+CD57+ T cells (not recorded which) from PBMCs. The sequence was obtained from a human donor with aplastic anemia. The CDR3 sequence: CASSSDPATQYF. The CDR3 DNA follows: TGTGCCAGCAGCTCAGATCCCGCAACGCAGTATTTT. The full variable domain, with the rest looked up from reference TRBV7-3 and TRBJ2-3, is GAGVSQTPSNKVTEKGKYVELRCDPISGHTALYWYRQSLGQGPEFLIYFQGTGAADDSGLPNDRFFAVRPEGSVSTLKIQRTERGDSAVYLCASSSDPATQYFGPGTRLTVL.